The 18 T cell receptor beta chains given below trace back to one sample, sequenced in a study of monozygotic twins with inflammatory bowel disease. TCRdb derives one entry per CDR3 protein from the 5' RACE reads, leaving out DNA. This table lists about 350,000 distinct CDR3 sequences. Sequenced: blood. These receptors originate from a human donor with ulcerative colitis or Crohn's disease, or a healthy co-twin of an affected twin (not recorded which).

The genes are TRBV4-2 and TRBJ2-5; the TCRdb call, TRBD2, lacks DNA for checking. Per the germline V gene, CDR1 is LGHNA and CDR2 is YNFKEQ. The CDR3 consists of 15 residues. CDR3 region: CASSQGLAGEETQYF.

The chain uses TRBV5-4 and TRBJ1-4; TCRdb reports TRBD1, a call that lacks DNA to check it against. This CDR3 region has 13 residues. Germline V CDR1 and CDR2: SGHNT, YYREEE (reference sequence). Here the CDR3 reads CASSLGQGRKLFF.

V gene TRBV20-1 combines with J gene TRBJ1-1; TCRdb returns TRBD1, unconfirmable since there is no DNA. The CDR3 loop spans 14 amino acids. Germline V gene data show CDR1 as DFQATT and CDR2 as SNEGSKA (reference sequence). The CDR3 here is CSAPADRTNTEAFF.

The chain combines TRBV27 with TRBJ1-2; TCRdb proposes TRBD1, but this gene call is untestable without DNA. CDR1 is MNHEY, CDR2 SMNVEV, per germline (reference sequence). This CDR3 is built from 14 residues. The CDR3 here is CASSPRNRGSGYTF.

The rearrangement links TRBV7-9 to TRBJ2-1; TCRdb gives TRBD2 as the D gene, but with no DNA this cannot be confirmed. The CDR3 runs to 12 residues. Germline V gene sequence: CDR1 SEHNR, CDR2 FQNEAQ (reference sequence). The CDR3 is CATTSGSNEQFF.

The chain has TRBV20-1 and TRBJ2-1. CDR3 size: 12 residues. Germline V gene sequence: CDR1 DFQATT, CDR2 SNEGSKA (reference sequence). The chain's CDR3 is CSARLTYNEQFF.

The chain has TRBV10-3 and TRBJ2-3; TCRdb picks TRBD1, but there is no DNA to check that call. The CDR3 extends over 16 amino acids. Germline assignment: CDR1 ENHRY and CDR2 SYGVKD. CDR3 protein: CAISWTASSGTDTQYF.

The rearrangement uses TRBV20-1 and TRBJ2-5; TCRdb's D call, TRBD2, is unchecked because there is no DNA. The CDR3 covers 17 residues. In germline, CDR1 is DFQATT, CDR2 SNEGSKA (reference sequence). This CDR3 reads CSARDRGRAGVKQTQYF.

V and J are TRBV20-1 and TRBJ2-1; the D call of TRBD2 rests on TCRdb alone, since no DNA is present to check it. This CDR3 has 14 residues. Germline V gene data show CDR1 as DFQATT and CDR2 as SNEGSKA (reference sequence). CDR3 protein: CSARVGLATHEQFF.

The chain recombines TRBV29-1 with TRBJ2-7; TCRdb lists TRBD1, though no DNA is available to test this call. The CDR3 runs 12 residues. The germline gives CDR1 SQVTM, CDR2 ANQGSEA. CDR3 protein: CSAAAGGYEQYF.

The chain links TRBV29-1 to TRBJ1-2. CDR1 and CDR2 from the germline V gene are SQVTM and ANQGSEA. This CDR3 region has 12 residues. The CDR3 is CSVVAGREEYTF.

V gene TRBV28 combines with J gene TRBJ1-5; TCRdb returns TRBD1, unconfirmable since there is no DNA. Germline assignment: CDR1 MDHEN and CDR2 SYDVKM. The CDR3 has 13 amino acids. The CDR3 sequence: CAVSGISNQPQHF.

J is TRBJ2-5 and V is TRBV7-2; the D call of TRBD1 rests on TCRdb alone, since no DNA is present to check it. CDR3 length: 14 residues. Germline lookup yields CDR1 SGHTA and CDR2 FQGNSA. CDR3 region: CASSLRGMGETQYF.

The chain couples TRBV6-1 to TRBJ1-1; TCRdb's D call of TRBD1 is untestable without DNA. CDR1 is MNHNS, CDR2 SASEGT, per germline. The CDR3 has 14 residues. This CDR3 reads CAISTRTVNTEAFF.

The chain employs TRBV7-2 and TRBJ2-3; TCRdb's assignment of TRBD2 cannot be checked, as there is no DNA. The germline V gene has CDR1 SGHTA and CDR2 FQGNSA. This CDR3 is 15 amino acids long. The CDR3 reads CASSLDGSPGDTQYF.

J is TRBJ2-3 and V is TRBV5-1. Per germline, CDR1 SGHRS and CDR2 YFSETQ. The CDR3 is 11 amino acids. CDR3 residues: CASSLDDTQYF.

CDR3: CASSQLTTGSSPLHF. The rearrangement links TRBV14 to TRBJ1-6; TCRdb calls TRBD1, which cannot be checked without DNA. Germline CDR1 and CDR2: SGHDN and FVKESK. The CDR3 contains 15 residues.

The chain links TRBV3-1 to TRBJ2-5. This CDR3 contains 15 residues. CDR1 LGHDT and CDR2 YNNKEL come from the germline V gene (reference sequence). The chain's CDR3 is CASSLADLIQETQYF.